The rows below give T cell receptor beta chains drawn from one sample of a study of T-cell memory formation after mild COVID-19. TCRdb redid the calling of the 5' RACE reads with MiXCR, one entry per CDR3 protein. The sample includes approximately 570,000 distinct CDR3 sequences, approximately 19% of them seen just once. Material: PBMCs or a T cell subset sorted from them (not recorded which). The receptors derive from an adult woman who had mild COVID-19 (a few samples of this study predate the infection). Cell type and time point are not known. CDR3s include the opening cysteine and the closing phenylalanine or tryptophan. Each record gives: V gene, D gene, J gene, clone size, CDR3 protein, CDR3 DNA. D genes are given only for firm matches. Clone size, where shown, is once, few, many, or a class for clones that have expanded.

V: TRBV11-2
D: TRBD2
J: TRBJ2-5
size: few
CDR3: CASSLDWAGGQETQYF
DNA: TGTGCCAGCAGCTTAGATTGGGCGGGGGGCCAAGAGACCCAGTACTTC

V: TRBV6-5
D: .
J: TRBJ2-5
size: .
CDR3: CASSRNRETQYF
DNA: TGTGCCAGCAGCCGGAATAGGGAGACCCAGTACTTC

V: TRBV15
D: TRBD2
J: TRBJ2-7
size: .
CDR3: CATSRLGTNTYEQYF
DNA: TGTGCCACCAGCAGACTGGGGACTAACACCTACGAGCAGTACTTC

V: TRBV12-3/TRBV12-4
D: .
J: TRBJ1-5
size: few
CDR3: CASSLKQGGINQPQHF
DNA: TGTGCCAGCAGTTTGAAACAGGGAGGAATCAATCAGCCCCAGCATTTT

V: TRBV12-3/TRBV12-4
D: .
J: TRBJ2-3
size: .
CDR3: CASSFHLNTDTQYF
DNA: TGTGCCAGCAGTTTCCACCTGAACACAGATACGCAGTATTTT

V: TRBV2
D: .
J: TRBJ2-2
size: few
CDR3: CASSGSVGANTGELFF
DNA: TGTGCCAGCAGTGGGTCCGTGGGGGCGAACACCGGGGAGCTGTTTTTT

V: TRBV4-2
D: .
J: TRBJ1-5
size: few
CDR3: CASSQTDRRDQPQHF
DNA: TGTGCCAGCAGCCAAACCGACAGAAGGGATCAGCCCCAGCATTTT

V: TRBV12-3/TRBV12-4
D: TRBD2
J: TRBJ2-3
size: few
CDR3: CASSFLTSGGTTSTDTQYF
DNA: TGTGCCAGCAGTTTTCTCACTAGCGGTGGTACGACTAGCACAGATACGCAGTATTTT

V: TRBV29-1
D: TRBD2
J: TRBJ2-1
size: few
CDR3: CSTRDYPYNEQFF
DNA: TGCAGCACGAGGGACTACCCCTACAATGAGCAGTTCTTC

V: TRBV2
D: .
J: TRBJ2-7
size: .
CDR3: CARRASGTASSYEQYF
DNA: TGTGCCAGGAGGGCATCCGGGACCGCTAGCTCCTACGAGCAGTACTTC

V: TRBV7-9
D: .
J: TRBJ1-2
size: .
CDR3: CASSLENGYTF
DNA: TGTGCCAGCAGCTTAGAAAATGGCTACACCTTC

V: TRBV5-1
D: .
J: TRBJ2-7
size: few
CDR3: CASSLQQNYEQYF
DNA: TGCGCCAGCAGCTTACAACAGAACTACGAGCAGTACTTC

V: TRBV29-1
D: .
J: TRBJ1-1
size: few
CDR3: CSATRGRNTEAFF
DNA: TGCAGCGCTACCAGGGGAAGGAACACTGAAGCTTTCTTT

V: TRBV29-1
D: TRBD1
J: TRBJ2-1
size: .
CDR3: CSVDKDGTGDEQFF
DNA: TGCAGCGTTGATAAGGACGGGACAGGCGATGAGCAGTTCTTC

V: TRBV20-1
D: .
J: TRBJ2-7
size: few
CDR3: CSARRLDGEQYF
DNA: TGCAGTGCTAGGCGTCTCGACGGCGAGCAGTACTTC

V: TRBV2
D: TRBD1
J: TRBJ2-2
size: .
CDR3: CAGGQGIGELFF
DNA: TGTGCCGGCGGACAGGGAATCGGGGAGCTGTTTTTT

V: TRBV5-1
D: .
J: TRBJ1-2
size: .
CDR3: CASSFEPF
DNA: TGCGCCAGCAGCTTCGAACCTTTC

V: TRBV7-9
D: .
J: TRBJ2-5
size: few
CDR3: CASSSYREEETQYF
DNA: TGTGCCAGCAGCTCCTACAGGGAGGAAGAGACCCAGTACTTC

V: TRBV29-1
D: .
J: TRBJ2-7
size: .
CDR3: CSVVRPLTYEQYF
DNA: TGCAGCGTTGTACGACCTCTAACCTACGAGCAGTACTTC

V: TRBV4-1
D: TRBD1
J: TRBJ1-2
size: .
CDR3: CASSQDRGQGRGGYTF
DNA: TGCGCCAGCAGCCAAGATAGGGGGCAGGGACGTGGTGGCTACACCTTC

V: TRBV4-3
D: .
J: TRBJ2-7
size: .
CDR3: CASSQDRAQTYEQYF
DNA: TGCGCCAGCAGCCAAGACCGGGCGCAGACCTACGAGCAGTACTTC

V: TRBV20-1
D: .
J: TRBJ1-2
size: .
CDR3: CSARYQAPGGYTF
DNA: TGCAGTGCTAGGTACCAGGCCCCTGGGGGCTACACCTTC

V: TRBV3-1
D: TRBD2
J: TRBJ2-3
size: .
CDR3: CASSRGLAGTTDTQYF
DNA: TGTGCCAGCAGCCGGGGACTAGCGGGAACCACAGATACGCAGTATTTT

V: TRBV6-5
D: .
J: TRBJ1-1
size: .
CDR3: CASSYSSDTEAFF
DNA: TGTGCCAGCAGTTACTCCTCGGACACTGAAGCTTTCTTT

V: TRBV9
D: .
J: TRBJ2-1
size: .
CDR3: CASSVEVVRGNEQFF
DNA: TGTGCCAGCAGCGTAGAGGTAGTGAGAGGGAATGAGCAGTTCTTC

V: TRBV20-1
D: TRBD1
J: TRBJ1-5
size: once
CDR3: CSAGDRQGSNQPQHF
DNA: TGCAGTGCTGGAGATCGACAGGGAAGCAATCAGCCCCAGCATTTT

V: TRBV19
D: TRBD1
J: TRBJ2-6
size: .
CDR3: CASSARQGAGANVLTF
DNA: TGTGCCAGTAGTGCCCGACAGGGGGCTGGGGCCAACGTCCTGACTTTC

V: TRBV5-1
D: .
J: TRBJ2-5
size: few
CDR3: CASSLARTLQETQYF
DNA: TGCGCCAGCAGCTTGGCCCGGACCCTCCAAGAGACCCAGTACTTC

V: TRBV27
D: .
J: TRBJ2-5
size: few
CDR3: CASSLTLGSQETQYF
DNA: TGTGCCAGCAGTTTGACCCTGGGGAGCCAAGAGACCCAGTACTTC

V: TRBV19
D: TRBD1
J: TRBJ2-7
size: few
CDR3: CASSPGGPTDEQYF
DNA: TGTGCCAGTAGCCCAGGGGGCCCCACGGACGAGCAGTACTTC

V: TRBV7-9
D: TRBD1
J: TRBJ1-5
size: .
CDR3: CASSSDRERNQPQHF
DNA: TGTGCCAGCAGCTCTGACAGGGAAAGGAATCAGCCCCAGCATTTT

V: TRBV29-1
D: .
J: TRBJ2-1
size: .
CDR3: CSVGSLGFSYNEQFF
DNA: TGCAGCGTTGGCTCTCTGGGGTTTTCCTACAATGAGCAGTTCTTC

V: TRBV11-2
D: .
J: TRBJ1-5
size: many
CDR3: CASSLSWQGSNQPQHF
DNA: TGTGCCAGCAGCTTAAGTTGGCAGGGTAGCAATCAGCCCCAGCATTTT

V: TRBV12-3/TRBV12-4
D: .
J: TRBJ1-2
size: many
CDR3: CASSLRRTNYGYTF
DNA: TGTGCCAGCAGTCTCAGGAGGACTAACTATGGCTACACCTTC

V: TRBV5-1
D: TRBD1
J: TRBJ2-1
size: .
CDR3: CASSLEGAFNEQFF
DNA: TGCGCCAGCAGCTTGGAGGGGGCCTTCAATGAGCAGTTCTTC

V: TRBV2
D: TRBD1
J: TRBJ2-1
size: .
CDR3: CASSGDRVPNEQFF
DNA: TGTGCCAGCAGTGGGGACAGGGTACCCAATGAGCAGTTCTTC

V: TRBV29-1
D: .
J: TRBJ2-3
size: many
CDR3: CSVDKSGYRADTQYF
DNA: TGCAGCGTTGATAAATCAGGGTACAGAGCAGATACGCAGTATTTT

V: TRBV30
D: TRBD1
J: TRBJ2-7
size: .
CDR3: CAWSGETGKSYEQYF
DNA: TGTGCCTGGAGTGGTGAGACAGGGAAATCCTACGAGCAGTACTTC

V: TRBV29-1
D: TRBD1
J: TRBJ2-3
size: many
CDR3: CSVDPTGADTQYF
DNA: TGCAGCGTAGACCCTACAGGGGCAGATACGCAGTATTTT

V: TRBV29-1
D: .
J: TRBJ2-1
size: .
CDR3: CSVEFAEDSPFVVFF
DNA: TGCAGCGTTGAGTTCGCCGAGGACAGTCCTTTCGTCGTGTTCTTC

V: TRBV24-1
D: TRBD2
J: TRBJ2-5
size: few
CDR3: CATSDPETSGKETQYF
DNA: TGTGCCACCAGTGATCCGGAGACTAGCGGGAAAGAGACCCAGTACTTC

V: TRBV7-2
D: .
J: TRBJ2-3
size: .
CDR3: CASSLSGGSQDTQYF
DNA: TGTGCCAGCAGCTTATCAGGAGGGAGCCAGGATACGCAGTATTTT

V: TRBV7-2
D: TRBD1
J: TRBJ2-7
size: many
CDR3: CASRFRDRSREQYF
DNA: TGTGCCAGCAGATTCCGGGACAGGTCTCGGGAGCAGTACTTC

V: TRBV6-2/TRBV6-3
D: .
J: TRBJ2-1
size: .
CDR3: CASSAGNGNEQFF
DNA: TGTGCCAGCTCCGCCGGGAATGGCAATGAGCAGTTCTTC

V: TRBV12-3/TRBV12-4
D: .
J: TRBJ2-3
size: .
CDR3: CASSPPRGVGRHTDTQYF
DNA: TGTGCCAGCAGCCCCCCCCGTGGGGTTGGTCGTCACACAGATACGCAGTATTTT

V: TRBV7-9
D: .
J: TRBJ2-1
size: many
CDR3: CASSLNNNEQFF
DNA: TGTGCCAGCAGCCTAAACAACAATGAGCAGTTCTTC

V: TRBV29-1
D: TRBD2
J: TRBJ2-3
size: few
CDR3: CSVVLAGGLSDTQYF
DNA: TGCAGCGTTGTTCTAGCGGGCGGCTTATCAGATACGCAGTATTTT

V: TRBV20-1
D: .
J: TRBJ1-5
size: .
CDR3: CSASPDRPPEPQHF
DNA: TGCAGTGCTAGTCCCGACAGGCCTCCAGAGCCCCAGCATTTT

V: TRBV9
D: .
J: TRBJ2-5
size: .
CDR3: CASSVESFGQQETQYF
DNA: TGTGCCAGCAGCGTAGAATCGTTCGGGCAGCAAGAGACCCAGTACTTC

V: TRBV20-1
D: .
J: TRBJ2-1
size: .
CDR3: CSASRNEQFF
DNA: TGCAGTGCTAGCAGGAATGAGCAGTTCTTC

V: TRBV4-3
D: .
J: TRBJ1-1
size: few
CDR3: CASSPSTASEAFF
DNA: TGCGCCAGCAGCCCATCCACGGCGTCTGAAGCTTTCTTT

V: TRBV12-3/TRBV12-4
D: TRBD1
J: TRBJ2-3
size: few
CDR3: CASSFSGGVADTQYF
DNA: TGTGCCAGCAGTTTCTCAGGGGGCGTTGCAGATACGCAGTATTTT

V: TRBV12-3/TRBV12-4
D: .
J: TRBJ1-1
size: .
CDR3: CASSLKANTEAFF
DNA: TGTGCCAGCAGTTTAAAAGCGAACACTGAAGCTTTCTTT

V: TRBV7-9
D: TRBD1
J: TRBJ2-1
size: many
CDR3: CASSLAGGNEQFF
DNA: TGTGCCAGCAGCTTGGCAGGGGGCAATGAGCAGTTCTTC

V: TRBV9
D: TRBD2
J: TRBJ2-1
size: few
CDR3: CASSESGIDSNEQFF
DNA: TGTGCCAGCAGCGAGAGCGGGATAGATTCCAATGAGCAGTTCTTC